One sample yielded the 2 T cell receptor beta chains listed below, sequenced in a study of blood T cell repertoires in COVID-19. The protocol was immunoSEQ multiplex PCR, while the TCRdb copy is restricted to in-frame clones and leaves out a portion. This repertoire shows around 80,000 clones, 70% to 85% found once; its top ten account for less than 7.5%. Sequencing was done on a sample of peripheral blood. These TCRs come from a man between 50 and 59 years old with active or convalescent COVID-19.

The V gene is TRBV6-5, the J gene TRBJ1-1; 8 positions match TRBD1. CDR1 and CDR2 from the germline V gene are MNHEY and SVGAGI. This CDR3 is built from 15 residues. V was clipped by 2 bases and J by 3 bases; unmatched bases: 5. The CDR3 protein is CASSYASTGDTEAFF. CDR3 bases: TGTGCCAGCAGTTACGCGTCGACAGGGGACACTGAAGCTTTCTTT.

V usage is TRBV3-1 (or the pseudogene TRBV3-2) and J usage is TRBJ2-4; D is ambiguous. CDR3 length: 11 amino acids. Germline-derived CDR1 and CDR2 are LGHDT and YNNKEL (reference sequence). V lost 8 bases and J 7 bases, leaving 9 bases between the germline ends. The CDR3 DNA reads as TGTGCCAGCGGCTCCATGAACATTCAGTACTTC. This gives the protein CASGSMNIQYF.